The clone carrying this T cell receptor beta chain was counted many times. Its antigen is as yet unknown. Germline values: CDR1 DFQATT, CDR2 SNEGSKA (reference sequence). V was clipped by 3 bases and J by 5 bases; unmatched bases: 6. This CDR3 is built from 14 residues. The entry originates in a study of T cells after yellow fever vaccination. Background on the study: Fractions with few cells were prepared using SMART-Seq v4 Ultra Low Input. Study observations and caveats: Re-detected after boosting: most primary clones, approximately 97% of CD4 and less than 90% of CD8. Abundant bulk-population clonotypes could contaminate the FACS-sorted repertoires. A small share of clonotypes appeared in both CD4 and CD8 compartments.

TCRdb redid the calling of the 5' RACE reads with MiXCR, one entry per CDR3 protein. The sample holds 110,000 to 150,000 distinct CDR3 sequences, 5% to 7.5% seen once. This chain uses TRBV20-1 with TRBJ1-1, with 10 bases lining up with TRBD1. The source material was CD4+ T cells sorted from PBMCs, sampled 10 days after the yellow fever booster vaccination. The TCR sequence derives from a man aged 25-45 years who received the YFV17D yellow fever vaccine. The CDR3 DNA sequence: TGCAGTGCTAGGACAGGGGGCCCCAAGACTGAAGCTTTCTTT. Amino acids: CSARTGGPKTEAFF.